A selection of T cell receptor beta chains follows, all from one sample in a study of blood T cell repertoires in COVID-19. TCRdb's copy holds only in-frame clones and misses some; the assay was immunoSEQ multiplex PCR. This sample carries about 300,000 clones, 80% to 90% of them seen once, and the ten largest clones take roughly 6.7%. The sample consisted of peripheral blood. These receptors originate from a man aged 18 to 35 who had recovered from COVID-19. Each CDR3 is given with its conserved first and last residue. A D gene is named only where the DNA matches it firmly. The size of a clone is reported for some rows only, either as once, few or many, or as a class for expanded clones.

V gene: TRBV10-1; J gene: TRBJ2-3; clone size: .; D gene: .; CDR3 protein: CASSEKATDTQYF; CDR3 DNA: TGCGCCAGCAGTGAGAAAGCCACAGATACGCAGTATTTT
V gene: TRBV19; J gene: TRBJ2-7; clone size: .; D gene: .; CDR3 protein: CASSGHRDTYEQYF; CDR3 DNA: TGTGCCAGTAGTGGACACCGGGACACCTACGAGCAGTACTTC
V gene: TRBV5-5; J gene: TRBJ1-2; clone size: .; D gene: .; CDR3 protein: CASSFYTGLPSNYGYTF; CDR3 DNA: TGTGCCAGCAGCTTTTATACAGGGCTTCCTTCTAACTATGGCTACACCTTC
V gene: TRBV7-9; J gene: TRBJ2-3; clone size: .; D gene: TRBD2; CDR3 protein: CASSSRALAGADTQYF; CDR3 DNA: TGTGCCAGCAGCTCCCGCGCTCTAGCGGGGGCAGATACGCAGTATTTT
V gene: TRBV24-1; J gene: TRBJ2-3; clone size: .; D gene: TRBD1; CDR3 protein: CATSLGTGAFTDTQYF; CDR3 DNA: TGTGCCACCAGTCTAGGTACAGGGGCCTTCACAGATACGCAGTATTTT
V gene: TRBV10-1; J gene: TRBJ1-2; clone size: .; D gene: TRBD1; CDR3 protein: CASSERDRVPIPGYTF; CDR3 DNA: TGCGCCAGCAGTGAGCGCGACAGGGTCCCGATTCCGGGCTACACCTTC
V gene: TRBV5-4; J gene: TRBJ2-1; clone size: .; D gene: TRBD2; CDR3 protein: CASSTPGGGAGYNEQFF; CDR3 DNA: TGTGCCAGCAGCACCCCGGGCGGGGGGGCGGGTTACAATGAGCAGTTCTTC
V gene: TRBV6-4; J gene: TRBJ1-2; clone size: few; D gene: .; CDR3 protein: CASSQEGFGYGYTF; CDR3 DNA: TGTGCCAGCTCCCAGGAGGGTTTCGGCTATGGCTACACCTTC
V gene: TRBV19; J gene: TRBJ1-1; clone size: .; D gene: TRBD1; CDR3 protein: CASHIQGYTEAFF; CDR3 DNA: TGTGCCAGTCATATACAGGGGTACACTGAAGCTTTCTTT
V gene: TRBV5-1; J gene: TRBJ1-2; clone size: .; D gene: TRBD1; CDR3 protein: CASSLGQAWAYGYTF; CDR3 DNA: TGCGCCAGCAGCCTCGGACAGGCTTGGGCCTATGGCTACACCTTC
V gene: TRBV6-5; J gene: TRBJ2-1; clone size: .; D gene: TRBD1; CDR3 protein: CASRLGQGAFDEQFF; CDR3 DNA: TGTGCCAGCAGATTGGGACAGGGGGCGTTCGATGAGCAGTTCTTC
V gene: TRBV2; J gene: TRBJ2-7; clone size: few; D gene: TRBD2; CDR3 protein: CASSSGSYEQYF; CDR3 DNA: TGTGCCAGCAGTAGCGGGAGTTACGAGCAGTACTTC
V gene: TRBV18; J gene: TRBJ2-7; clone size: .; D gene: .; CDR3 protein: CASSPMDSTYEQYF; CDR3 DNA: TGTGCCAGCTCACCAATGGACTCAACCTACGAGCAGTACTTC
V gene: TRBV7-9; J gene: TRBJ1-2; clone size: .; D gene: TRBD1; CDR3 protein: CASSPGQGLYGYTF; CDR3 DNA: TGTGCCAGCAGCCCCGGACAGGGTTTGTATGGCTACACCTTC
V gene: TRBV18; J gene: TRBJ1-4; clone size: .; D gene: .; CDR3 protein: CASSPRGGFDEKLFF; CDR3 DNA: TGTGCCAGCTCACCACGTGGCGGATTCGATGAAAAACTGTTTTTT
V gene: TRBV19; J gene: TRBJ1-2; clone size: .; D gene: .; CDR3 protein: CASSIDQGRSYGYTF; CDR3 DNA: TGTGCCAGTAGTATAGATCAGGGGCGCAGCTATGGCTACACCTTC
V gene: TRBV6-5; J gene: TRBJ1-2; clone size: .; D gene: .; CDR3 protein: CASSYLTGNYGYTF; CDR3 DNA: TGTGCCAGCAGTTACCTAACAGGGAACTATGGCTACACCTTC
V gene: TRBV28; J gene: TRBJ1-1; clone size: .; D gene: .; CDR3 protein: CASSPLDRLNTEAFF; CDR3 DNA: TGTGCCAGCAGTCCACTCGACAGGTTGAACACTGAAGCTTTCTTT
V gene: TRBV6-2/TRBV6-3; J gene: TRBJ2-1; clone size: .; D gene: TRBD2; CDR3 protein: CASSRPGASGYTYNEQFF; CDR3 DNA: TGTGCCAGCAGCCGCCCCGGGGCTAGCGGCTACACCTACAATGAGCAGTTCTTC
V gene: TRBV4-2; J gene: TRBJ1-1; clone size: .; D gene: .; CDR3 protein: CASSQGWEGGEAFF; CDR3 DNA: TGTGCCAGCAGCCAAGGGTGGGAGGGGGGAGAAGCTTTCTTT
V gene: TRBV9; J gene: TRBJ2-1; clone size: .; D gene: TRBD1; CDR3 protein: CASSSQGASYNEQFF; CDR3 DNA: TGTGCCAGCAGCTCACAGGGGGCCTCCTACAATGAGCAGTTCTTC
V gene: TRBV7-9; J gene: TRBJ2-1; clone size: .; D gene: TRBD2; CDR3 protein: CASSLYGGLAGSEQFF; CDR3 DNA: TGTGCCAGCAGCTTATATGGGGGACTAGCGGGGTCTGAGCAGTTCTTC
V gene: TRBV28; J gene: TRBJ2-7; clone size: .; D gene: .; CDR3 protein: CASSLPVTVWTYEQYF; CDR3 DNA: TGTGCCAGCAGTTTACCTGTGACAGTTTGGACCTACGAGCAGTACTTC
V gene: TRBV9; J gene: TRBJ1-1; clone size: few; D gene: .; CDR3 protein: CASSASGRDMNTEAFF; CDR3 DNA: TGTGCCAGCAGCGCCTCCGGACGGGACATGAACACTGAAGCTTTCTTT
V gene: TRBV2; J gene: TRBJ2-1; clone size: .; D gene: .; CDR3 protein: CASSDRISYNEQFF; CDR3 DNA: TGTGCCAGCAGTGACAGAATCTCCTACAATGAGCAGTTCTTC
V gene: TRBV29-1; J gene: TRBJ2-7; clone size: .; D gene: .; CDR3 protein: CSVTWAAGEQYF; CDR3 DNA: TGCAGCGTTACCTGGGCAGCGGGCGAGCAGTACTTC
V gene: TRBV27; J gene: TRBJ1-1; clone size: .; D gene: .; CDR3 protein: CASSLSGVSAEAFF; CDR3 DNA: TGTGCCAGCAGTTTATCCGGAGTAAGCGCTGAAGCTTTCTTT
V gene: TRBV7-2; J gene: TRBJ2-5; clone size: .; D gene: TRBD2; CDR3 protein: CASSLRGLARGETQYF; CDR3 DNA: TGTGCCAGCAGCTTAAGGGGACTAGCGAGAGGAGAGACCCAGTACTTC